The rows below give T cell receptor beta chains drawn from one sample of a study of T cells expressing NK-cell markers. Reanalyzing the 5' RACE reads, TCRdb keeps one entry per CDR3 protein, without DNA. The sample yields about 260,000 distinct CDR3 sequences, of which the top ten take up more than 3.5%. The sample taken for sequencing was blood T cells: a sorted CD56 or NKG2C T cell subset, CD4+ or CD8+ T cells, or bulk PBMC T cells (not recorded which). The source is a woman aged 18-69 years in good health. CDR3s include the opening cysteine and the closing phenylalanine or tryptophan. Fields, in order: J gene, V gene, CDR3 protein.

TRBJ1-6,TRBV5-1,CASSREDRALGSPLHF
TRBJ2-5,TRBV7-9,CASSYRAGGKEETQYF
TRBJ2-6,TRBV5-1,CASSSDRGYSGANVLTF
TRBJ2-1,TRBV29-1,CSVDASGYNEQFF
TRBJ2-7,TRBV4-3,CASSQVVGQNYEQYF
TRBJ2-5,TRBV6-1,CASRPGQGRETQYF
TRBJ2-1,TRBV7-3,CASSLTVGLAGKGEQFF
TRBJ2-2,TRBV12-3/TRBV12-4,CASSWNRRHQAGELFF
TRBJ2-2,TRBV19,CASRGGELNTGELFF
TRBJ2-7,TRBV20-1,CRIQGGRGEQYF
TRBJ1-1,TRBV7-2,CASSLEWGNTEAFF
TRBJ2-7,TRBV5-6,CASSFRQRYSYEQYF
TRBJ2-1,TRBV12-3/TRBV12-4,CASSPRGASYNEQFF
TRBJ2-7,TRBV7-2,CASSFSTVTYEQYF
TRBJ2-2,TRBV6-2/TRBV6-3,CASTKPTVRELFF
TRBJ1-6,TRBV5-1,CASSLAVANSPLHF
TRBJ1-3,TRBV11-2,CASSHKPSTGGYGNTIYF
TRBJ2-5,TRBV20-1,CSGRLAGFQETQYF
TRBJ2-2,TRBV7-9,CASTSPPAGIAYGELFF
TRBJ2-5,TRBV11-2,CASSQRETQYF
TRBJ1-1,TRBV25-1,CASSTPTEAFF
TRBJ1-5,TRBV6-1,CASPRTISNQPQHF
TRBJ1-1,TRBV7-9,CASSLEGSRAFF
TRBJ2-1,TRBV10-2,CATHPRDTGYEQFF
TRBJ2-3,TRBV4-1,CASSQRSTDTQYF
TRBJ2-1,TRBV12-3/TRBV12-4,CASTTSSSGSLNEQFF
TRBJ1-2,TRBV12-3/TRBV12-4,CASSRQGSYGYTF
TRBJ1-2,TRBV7-2,CASSLARASGGYGYTF
TRBJ2-5,TRBV30,CAWSVRQVHLQETQYF
TRBJ1-1,TRBV6-2/TRBV6-3,CASVPRYQNTEAFF
TRBJ1-6,TRBV4-1,CASSQRWADNNSPLHF
TRBJ2-1,TRBV7-9,CASSFSSGYNEQFF
TRBJ2-1,TRBV4-2,CASRYLQGNEQFF
TRBJ1-2,TRBV29-1,CSVEENDGYTF
TRBJ2-7,TRBV20-1,CSARDRLAETLPYEQYF
TRBJ1-5,TRBV12-5,CASGQRQGLSNQPQHF
TRBJ1-3,TRBV5-1,CASREGSGNTIYF
TRBJ2-1,TRBV7-2,CASSSGGAGEQFF
TRBJ2-5,TRBV12-3/TRBV12-4,CASSLMAGSPQETQYF
TRBJ2-7,TRBV20-1,CSAKSGLSSYEQYF
TRBJ2-3,TRBV18,CASSPLGTDTQYF
TRBJ1-2,TRBV5-1,CASSLEGTGGYTF
TRBJ2-7,TRBV28,CASSSPGGPSYEQYF
TRBJ1-1,TRBV19,CASSIEIWDRDTEAFF
TRBJ2-7,TRBV10-2,CASSESSGYEQYF
TRBJ1-1,TRBV12-3/TRBV12-4,CASSPDKGSAFF
TRBJ2-1,TRBV20-1,CSADTGQGLWEQFF
TRBJ2-3,TRBV4-2,CASSQSSSGDSTDTQYF
TRBJ1-4,TRBV3-1,CASSLSEQATNEKLFF
TRBJ2-1,TRBV19,CASSNRQGWVLNEQFF
TRBJ1-5,TRBV19,CASSSPGTGVNQPQHF
TRBJ2-2,TRBV5-1,CASSSRLAGTTGELFF
TRBJ2-5,TRBV20-1,CSARDPTSGGETQYF
TRBJ2-1,TRBV6-2/TRBV6-3,CASRDDRGQGGEQFF